Included here is one T cell receptor (beta chain) sequence, with context. What it binds is unknown. The CDR3 is 15 residues long. The germline gives CDR1 MNHEY, CDR2 SVGEGT. Between the trimmed V and J ends, which lost 4 bases and 5 bases, there was a span of 17 bases. The entry originates in a study of T-cell memory formation after mild COVID-19. Study-wide points: Prior to infection, memory already included some responding clones, suggesting cross-reactive memory joined.

Each CDR3 protein gets one entry after TCRdb re-called the 5' RACE reads with MiXCR. The data contain around 430,000 distinct CDR3 sequences, around a sixth of them singletons. This clonotype was sampled from a man between 18 and 35 years old who had mild COVID-19 (a few samples of this study predate the infection). Cell type and time point are not known. The chain couples TRBV6-2 or TRBV6-3 to TRBJ2-5; TRBD1 is a possible D gene (6 bases). The source material was PBMCs or a T cell subset sorted from them (not recorded which). The chain's CDR3 is CASSSIHREGETQYF. The DNA of the CDR3 is TGTGCCAGCAGTTCCATACACAGGGAAGGGGAGACCCAGTACTTC.